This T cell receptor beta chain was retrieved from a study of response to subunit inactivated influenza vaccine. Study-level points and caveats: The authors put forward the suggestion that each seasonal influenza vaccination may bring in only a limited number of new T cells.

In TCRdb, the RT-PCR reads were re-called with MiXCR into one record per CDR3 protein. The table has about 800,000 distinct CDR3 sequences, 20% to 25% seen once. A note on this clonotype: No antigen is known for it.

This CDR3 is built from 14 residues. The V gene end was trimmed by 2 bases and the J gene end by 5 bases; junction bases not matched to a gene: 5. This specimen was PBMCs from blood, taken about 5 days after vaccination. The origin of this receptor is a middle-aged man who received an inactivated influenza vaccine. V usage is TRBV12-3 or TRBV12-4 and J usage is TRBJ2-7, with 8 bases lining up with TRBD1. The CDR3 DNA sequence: TGTGCCAGCAGTTTATTATGGACAGGGAACGAGCAGTACTTC. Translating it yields CASSLLWTGNEQYF.